Detailed here is one TCR beta chain. No antigen is known for it. This sample is part of a study of shared clonotypes between healthy human individuals. Study observations and caveats: Compared with memory subsets, naive subsets generally had larger estimated richness.

Clones were read by immunoSEQ multiplex PCR, and TCRdb kept only the in-frame ones, dropping some. The repertoire has roughly 2 million clones, 85% to 95% of them found once; the top ten carry more than 0.1%. Trimming cost V 5 bases and J 2 bases, with 12 bases left between them. Looked up from germline, CDR1 is LNHDA and CDR2 is SQIVND (reference sequence). There are 14 residues in the CDR3. This clonotype originated in a man younger than 30 in good health. The V gene is TRBV19, the J gene TRBJ1-1, with D unclear. The sequenced sample consisted of naive CD4+ T cells sorted from blood. Subset described: CD45RA+ positively selected. CDR3 in amino acids: CASSPVGVNTEAFF. The CDR3, as DNA: TGTGCCAGTAGTCCTGTCGGGGTAAACACTGAAGCTTTCTTT.